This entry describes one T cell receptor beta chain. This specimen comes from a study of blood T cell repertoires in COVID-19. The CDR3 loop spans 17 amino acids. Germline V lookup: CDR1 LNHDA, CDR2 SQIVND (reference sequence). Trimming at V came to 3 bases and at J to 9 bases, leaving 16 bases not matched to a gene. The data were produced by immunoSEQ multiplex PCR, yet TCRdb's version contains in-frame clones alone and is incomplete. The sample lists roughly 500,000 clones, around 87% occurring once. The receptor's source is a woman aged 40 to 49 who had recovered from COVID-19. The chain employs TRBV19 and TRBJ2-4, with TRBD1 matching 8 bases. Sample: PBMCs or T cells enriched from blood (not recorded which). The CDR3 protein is CASSMVLRQGLSLIQYF. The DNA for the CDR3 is TGTGCCAGTAGTATGGTTTTGAGACAGGGGTTGAGTCTCATTCAGTACTTC. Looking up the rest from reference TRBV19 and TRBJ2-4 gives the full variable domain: DGGITQSPKYLFRKEGQNVTLSCEQNLNHDAMYWYRQDPGQGLRLIYYSQIVNDFQKGDIAEGYSVSREKKESFPLTVTSAQKNPTAFYLCASSMVLRQGLSLIQYFGAGTRLSVL.